The 23 T cell receptor beta chains below all came from one sample that was sequenced in a study of early T cells in non-severe SARS-CoV-2 infection. TCRdb called the 5' RACE reads again in MiXCR, with one record for every CDR3 protein. In the table there are fewer than 100,000 distinct CDR3 sequences, approximately 12% of which are singletons. Source material: whole blood. These receptors came from an adult who was a healthcare worker with PCR-confirmed SARS-CoV-2 infection or an uninfected control (not recorded which).

The chain combines TRBV20-1 with TRBJ1-1; D unclear. CDR1 and CDR2 from the germline V gene are DFQATT and SNEGSKA (reference sequence). This CDR3 has 11 residues. Trimming removed 7 bases from V and 1 base from J, with 7 bases in between. The DNA for the CDR3 is TGCAGTGGCCGACAGAACACTGAAGCTTTCTTT. It encodes CSGRQNTEAFF.

This rearrangement joins TRBV5-1 to TRBJ2-1; D possibly uses TRBD1 or TRBD2 (5 bases each). Germline V gives CDR1 SGHRS, CDR2 YFSETQ. The V and J ends lost 3 bases and 0 bases respectively, with 13 bases between them. This CDR3 has 16 residues. CDR3 in amino acids: CASSSGPPTSYNEQFF. The CDR3 DNA is TGCGCCAGCAGCTCGGGACCTCCCACCTCCTACAATGAGCAGTTCTTC.

This clonotype came up a few times. J is TRBJ1-1 and V is TRBV5-1; TRBD1 aligns across 7 bases. CDR3 length: 15 amino acids. The trim removed 4 bases at V and 1 base at J, leaving 7 bases unmatched. Germline loops: CDR1 SGHRS, CDR2 YFSETQ. The CDR3 spells CASSSRTGKNTEAFF. DNA for the CDR3: TGCGCCAGCAGCAGCCGGACAGGAAAGAACACTGAAGCTTTCTTT.

This clonotype was seen ten or more times. The chain employs TRBV7-2 and TRBJ2-7; TRBD2 matches 9 bases. The V gene's germline CDR1 is SGHTA and CDR2 FQGNSA. V was clipped by 8 bases and J by 3 bases; unmatched bases: 11. This CDR3 is built from 15 residues. The CDR3 sequence: CASATGLAGSYEQYF. CDR3 nucleotide sequence: TGTGCCAGCGCCACGGGGCTAGCGGGAAGCTACGAGCAGTACTTC.

This clonotype was seen at least ten times. The gene calls are TRBV29-1 and TRBJ2-5; 13 nucleotides align to TRBD2. The CDR3 runs to 17 residues. The V gene end was trimmed by 2 bases and the J gene end by 1 base; junction bases not matched to a gene: 7. CDR1 is SQVTM, CDR2 ANQGSEA, per germline. In DNA form, the CDR3 reads TGCAGCGTTGAATTCCTGGGACTAGCGGGACCCCAAGAGACCCAGTACTTC. Its protein product is CSVEFLGLAGPQETQYF.

This clonotype was recorded a few times. The chain employs TRBV5-1 and TRBJ2-3; D gene unclear. Trimming shortened V by 1 base and J by 0 bases, and 12 bases separated the two germline ends. CDR1 SGHRS and CDR2 YFSETQ come from the germline V gene. This CDR3 is built from 16 residues. The CDR3 is CASSLRAYSSTDTQYF. The DNA for the CDR3 is TGCGCCAGCAGCTTGCGGGCCTACTCGAGCACAGATACGCAGTATTTT.

The V and J genes are TRBV19 and TRBJ1-5, with D perhaps matching TRBD1 (5 bases). The V gene's germline CDR1 is LNHDA and CDR2 SQIVND (reference sequence). CDR3 size: 15 residues. Trimming removed 7 bases from V and 0 bases from J, with 13 bases in between. The CDR3 here is CASNQGLYSNQPQHF. CDR3 DNA: TGTGCCAGTAATCAGGGTTTGTATAGCAATCAGCCCCAGCATTTT.

This clonotype was recorded many times. A junction end diverges from the germline sequence, so it may reflect a read error. J is TRBJ1-2 and V is TRBV29-1; D is undetermined. There are 10 residues in the CDR3. Germline V CDR1 and CDR2: SQVTM, ANQGSEA. The CDR3 coding sequence is TGCAGCGTTGATGGGGAGCCCCTGGGCTTC. The encoded protein is CSVDGEPLGF.

Comment on this clonotype: A much more abundant neighbour one base away suggests this may be a read error. The gene calls are TRBV10-3 and TRBJ2-7; 13 bases fit TRBD2. Germline loops: CDR1 ENHRY, CDR2 SYGVKD. After removal of 6 bases from V and 2 bases from J, the junction contained 7 bases not matched to a gene. The CDR3 loop spans 16 amino acids. CDR3 in DNA: TGTGCCATCAGAGCCCCCGGGACTAGCGGGACCTACGAGCAGTACTTC. Protein: CAIRAPGTSGTYEQYF.

The rearrangement joins TRBV10-3 to TRBJ1-6; D gene uncertain. This CDR3 is built from 15 residues. V was trimmed by 6 bases and J by 8 bases, leaving 17 bases between them. CDR1 ENHRY and CDR2 SYGVKD come from the germline V gene. The CDR3 DNA follows: TGTGCCATCAGCGACAAAGGAAAGGGAGATTCACCCCTCCACTTT. Translating it yields CAISDKGKGDSPLHF.

This clonotype turned up a few times. The V call is TRBV7-9, the J call TRBJ2-7; possible D gene TRBD1, 6 bases. Trimming stripped 5 bases from V and 4 bases from J, with 15 bases between. The CDR3 loop spans 14 amino acids. Germline loops: CDR1 SEHNR, CDR2 FQNEAQ (reference sequence). The CDR3 is CASSASGGSYEQYF. CDR3 coding DNA: TGTGCCAGCAGCGCCTCTGGGGGCTCTTACGAGCAGTACTTC.

At least ten counts were recorded for this clonotype. The chain has TRBV3-1 and TRBJ1-1, with D possibly matching TRBD1 (6 bases). V lost 3 bases and J 8 bases, leaving 13 bases between the germline ends. There are 13 residues in the CDR3. From germline, CDR1 is LGHDT and CDR2 YNNKEL (reference sequence). The CDR3, as DNA: TGTGCCAGCAGCCACATACAGGGCGGAGAAGCTTTCTTT. Translating it yields CASSHIQGGEAFF.

This clonotype was observed a handful of times. The gene calls are TRBV28 and TRBJ2-7, with D perhaps TRBD2 (5 bases). Per germline, CDR1 MDHEN and CDR2 SYDVKM. V dropped 4 bases and J dropped 12 bases, with 13 bases sitting between them. The length of the CDR3 is 11 residues. The CDR3 DNA reads as TGTGCCAGCAGTTCAGCCCGAGCGGCGTACTTC. This gives the protein CASSSARAAYF.

This chain connects TRBV9 to TRBJ2-7, with 8 bases that match TRBD1. The CDR3 totals 14 residues. Trimming at V came to 0 bases and at J to 2 bases, leaving 1 base not matched to a gene. CDR1 is SGDLS, CDR2 YYNGEE, per germline. The CDR3 nucleotides are TGTGCCAGCAGCGTAGGGGGACAGGCCTACGAGCAGTACTTC. Its protein product is CASSVGGQAYEQYF. Drawing the rest from reference TRBV9 and TRBJ2-7, the complete variable domain is DSGVTQTPKHLITATGQRVTLRCSPRSGDLSVYWYQQSLDQGLQFLIQYYNGEERAKGNILERFSAQQFPDLHSELNLSSLELGDSALYFCASSVGGQAYEQYFGPGTRLTVT.

This clonotype has more than one count but fewer than ten. This rearrangement joins TRBV5-1 to TRBJ2-7; D unclear. CDR3 length: 14 residues. Germline values: CDR1 SGHRS, CDR2 YFSETQ. Trimming removed 4 bases from V and 6 bases from J, with 17 bases in between. CDR3 bases: TGCGCCAGCAGCACCATGGACGGATCCCTCGAGCAGTACTTC. Translating gives CASSTMDGSLEQYF. Full variable domain (outside the CDR3, taken from reference TRBV5-1 and TRBJ2-7): KAGVTQTPRYLIKTRGQQVTLSCSPISGHRSVSWYQQTPGQGLQFLFEYFSETQRNKGNFPGRFSGRQFSNSRSEMNVSTLELGDSALYLCASSTMDGSLEQYFGPGTRLTVT.

The chain employs TRBV11-2 and TRBJ2-5; D is perhaps TRBD1 (5 bases). V lost 5 bases, J lost 7 bases, and 14 bases lay in between. Germline CDR1 and CDR2: SGHAT and FQNNGV. The CDR3 consists of 13 residues. CDR3 protein: CASSQGHSPTQYF. The CDR3 nucleotides are TGTGCCAGCAGCCAAGGACACTCCCCGACCCAGTACTTC.

Only a few counts were recorded for this clonotype. The chain uses TRBV7-3 and TRBJ2-3, with D unclear. CDR3 length: 12 residues. Germline V CDR1 and CDR2: SGHTA, FQGTGA. V gave up 2 bases and J gave up 5 bases, with 5 bases separating them. The CDR3 DNA is TGTGCCAGCAGCTTAGGACGAGATACGCAGTATTTT. It specifies CASSLGRDTQYF.

The table lists this clonotype with a few counts. The rearrangement joins TRBV5-6 to TRBJ2-7; possible D gene TRBD2, 6 bases. V was cut by 3 bases and J by 4 bases, with 14 bases left in between. This CDR3 is built from 14 residues. CDR1 SGHDT and CDR2 YYEEEE come from the germline V gene. This CDR3 reads CASSSEAGPYEQYF. The CDR3 coding sequence is TGTGCCAGCAGCTCAGAGGCGGGACCGTACGAGCAGTACTTC.

This clonotype was recorded at least ten times. For the CDR3, the DNA is TGTGCCAGCAGTGACGTGACTAGCCTTGCCTACGAGCAGTACTTC. Translation: CASSDVTSLAYEQYF. The chain carries TRBV6-1 and TRBJ2-7; 7 bases are a match to TRBD2. The CDR3 contains 15 residues. The V segment lost 3 bases and the J segment 2 bases; nucleotides outside the gene matches: 7. Per the germline V gene, CDR1 is MNHNS and CDR2 is SASEGT.

At least ten counts were recorded for this clonotype. V usage is TRBV18 and J usage is TRBJ1-2; D call uncertain. Germline CDR1 is KGHSH and CDR2 is LQKENI. CDR3 size: 15 residues. The V gene lost 5 bases and the J gene lost 5 bases, with 18 bases spanning the gap. CDR3 in DNA: TGTGCCAGCTCAGCCGACGGCAGTCTCTATTATGGCTACACCTTC. Protein sequence: CASSADGSLYYGYTF.

This clonotype was counted a few times. The gene calls are TRBV28 and TRBJ1-3; TRBD1 aligns across 7 bases. Germline V gene data show CDR1 as MDHEN and CDR2 as SYDVKM. CDR3 length equals 17 residues. V trimming: 6 bases; J trimming: 0 bases; junction bases outside the gene matches: 11. CDR3 region: CASRELQGGISGNTIYF. CDR3 nucleotide sequence: TGTGCCAGCAGGGAGCTTCAGGGGGGAATCTCTGGAAACACCATATATTTT.

This rearrangement joins TRBV20-1 to TRBJ2-7, with D hard to call. The germline V gene has CDR1 DFQATT and CDR2 SNEGSKA (reference sequence). The length of the CDR3 is 10 residues. Trimming took 3 bases from V and 2 from J, leaving 2 bases between them. Here the CDR3 reads CSASPYEQYF. CDR3 nucleotides: TGCAGTGCTAGCCCCTACGAGCAGTACTTC.

This clonotype has at least ten counts. The CDR3 DNA reads TGCGCCAGCAGCTGGGGCGTCGGCCCGAACACCGGGGAGCTGTTTTTT. Translation gives CASSWGVGPNTGELFF. V usage is TRBV5-1 and J usage is TRBJ2-2; a weak D match, TRBD1 (5 bases). There are 16 residues in the CDR3. Between the trimmed V and J ends, which lost 3 bases and 0 bases, there was a span of 12 bases. Germline V gene lookup returns CDR1 SGHRS and CDR2 YFSETQ.